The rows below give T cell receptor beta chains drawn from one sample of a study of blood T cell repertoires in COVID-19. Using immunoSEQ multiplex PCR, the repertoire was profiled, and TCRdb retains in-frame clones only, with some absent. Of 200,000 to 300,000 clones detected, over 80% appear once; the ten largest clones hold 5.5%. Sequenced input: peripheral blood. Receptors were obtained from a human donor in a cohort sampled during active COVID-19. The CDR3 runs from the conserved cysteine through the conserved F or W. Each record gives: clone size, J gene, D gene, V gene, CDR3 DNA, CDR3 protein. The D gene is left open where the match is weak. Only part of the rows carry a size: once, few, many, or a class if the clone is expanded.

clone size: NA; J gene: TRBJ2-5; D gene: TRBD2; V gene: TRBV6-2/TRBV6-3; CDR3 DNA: TGTGCCAGCAGTTACCCCCGGGAGGGGGTGACCCAGTACTTC; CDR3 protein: CASSYPREGVTQYF
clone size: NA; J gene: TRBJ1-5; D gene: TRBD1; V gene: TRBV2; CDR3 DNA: TGTGCCAGCGGACAGGGCCTCAATCAGCCCCAGCATTTT; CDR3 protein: CASGQGLNQPQHF
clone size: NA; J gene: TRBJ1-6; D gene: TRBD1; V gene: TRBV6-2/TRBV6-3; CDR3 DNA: TGTGCCAGCAGCCGAGGCCCGGGACAGACGAATTCACCCCTCCACTTT; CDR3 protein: CASSRGPGQTNSPLHF
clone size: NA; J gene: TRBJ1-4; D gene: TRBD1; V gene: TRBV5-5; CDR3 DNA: TGTGCCAGCAGCTTGGGGACAGGGGCTGCAACTAATGAAAAACTGTTTTTT; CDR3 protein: CASSLGTGAATNEKLFF
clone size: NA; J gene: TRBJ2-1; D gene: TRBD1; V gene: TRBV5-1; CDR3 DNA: TGCGCCAGCACCCGACGGCCGGGACAGGGGGCTATTTCGTACAATGAGCAGTTCTTC; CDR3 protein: CASTRRPGQGAISYNEQFF
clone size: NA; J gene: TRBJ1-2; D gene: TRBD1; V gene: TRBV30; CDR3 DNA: TGTGCCTGGAAAGGGACAGTCTATGGCTACACCTTC; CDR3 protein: CAWKGTVYGYTF
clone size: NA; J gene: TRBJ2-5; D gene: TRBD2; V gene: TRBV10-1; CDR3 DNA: TGCGCCAGCAGTGAGGGGGGAGGGGTCGGTGAGACCCAGTACTTC; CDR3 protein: CASSEGGGVGETQYF
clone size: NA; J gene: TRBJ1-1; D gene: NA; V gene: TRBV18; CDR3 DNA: TGTGCCAGCTCACCACGCCCCGGAGGCATGAACACTGAAGCTTTCTTT; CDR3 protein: CASSPRPGGMNTEAFF
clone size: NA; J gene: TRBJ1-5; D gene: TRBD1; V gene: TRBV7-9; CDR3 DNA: TGTGCCAGCAGCTCCGGACAGGGTTATCAGCCCCAGCATTTT; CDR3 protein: CASSSGQGYQPQHF
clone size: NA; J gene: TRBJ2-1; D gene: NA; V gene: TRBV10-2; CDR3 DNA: TGCGCCAGCAGTCGGAGCGGGCCGCGCAATGAGCAGTTCTTC; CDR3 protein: CASSRSGPRNEQFF
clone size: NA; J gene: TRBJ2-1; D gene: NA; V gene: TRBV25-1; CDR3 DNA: TGTGCCAGCAGTGAGACCGGGGTCCGGAACAATGAGCAGTTCTTC; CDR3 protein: CASSETGVRNNEQFF
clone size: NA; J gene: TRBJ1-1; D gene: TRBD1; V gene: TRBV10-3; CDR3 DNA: TGTGCCATCAGTGCCGGACAGGACACTGAAGCTTTCTTT; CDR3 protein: CAISAGQDTEAFF
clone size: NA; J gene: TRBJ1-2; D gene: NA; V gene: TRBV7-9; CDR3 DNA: TGTGCCAGCAGCTTAAGTTTAGGGGCAAACTATGGCTACACCTTC; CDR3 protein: CASSLSLGANYGYTF
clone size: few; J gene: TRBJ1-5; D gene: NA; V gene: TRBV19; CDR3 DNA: TGTGCCAGTAAAAACAGGCTAGACAATCAGCCCCAGCATTTT; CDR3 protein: CASKNRLDNQPQHF
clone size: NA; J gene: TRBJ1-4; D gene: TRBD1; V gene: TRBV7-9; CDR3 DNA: TGTGCCAGCAGCTTTGGACAGGGGACTAATGAAAAACTGTTTTTT; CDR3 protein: CASSFGQGTNEKLFF
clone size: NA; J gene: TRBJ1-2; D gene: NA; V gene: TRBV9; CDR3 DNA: TGTGCCAGCTCATCAGAACCACAGGTGGTTGGCTACACCTTC; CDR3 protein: CASSSEPQVVGYTF
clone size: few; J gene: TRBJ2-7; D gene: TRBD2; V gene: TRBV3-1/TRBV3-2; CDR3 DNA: TGTGCCAGTTTAGGGACTAGCGGGGGACACTCCTACGAGCAGTACTTC; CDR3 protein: CASLGTSGGHSYEQYF
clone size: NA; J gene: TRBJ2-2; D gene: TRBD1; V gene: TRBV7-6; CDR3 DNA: TGTGCCAGCAGCTTGGGACAGGGGCTTAACACCGGGGAGCTGTTTTTT; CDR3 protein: CASSLGQGLNTGELFF
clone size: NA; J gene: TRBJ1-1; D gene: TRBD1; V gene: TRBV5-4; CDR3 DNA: TGTGCCAGCAGCTCAGGACAGGGACTTTGGGCTTTCTTT; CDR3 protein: CASSSGQGLWAFF
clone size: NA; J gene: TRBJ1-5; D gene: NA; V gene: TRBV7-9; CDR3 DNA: TGTGCCAGCAGCTTCCAGGGTGATCAGCCCCAGCATTTT; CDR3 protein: CASSFQGDQPQHF
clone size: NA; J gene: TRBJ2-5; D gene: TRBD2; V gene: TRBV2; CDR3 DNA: TGTGCCAGCAGGCCTTCGCTAGCGGGAGGGCCCGAGACCCAGTACTTC; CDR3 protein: CASRPSLAGGPETQYF
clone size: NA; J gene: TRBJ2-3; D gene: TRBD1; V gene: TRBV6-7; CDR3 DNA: TGTGCCAGCAGACACACTTTGACAGGGGGACGTCTATCAGATACGCAGTATTTT; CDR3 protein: CASRHTLTGGRLSDTQYF
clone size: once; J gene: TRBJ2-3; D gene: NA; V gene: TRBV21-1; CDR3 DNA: TGTGCCAGCAGCAGGAGGGTTAACACAGATACGCAGTATTTT; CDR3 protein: CASSRRVNTDTQYF
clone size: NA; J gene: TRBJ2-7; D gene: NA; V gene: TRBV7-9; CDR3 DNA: TGTGCCAGCAGCAACACAAATAGCGGAAACTACGAGCAGTACTTC; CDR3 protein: CASSNTNSGNYEQYF
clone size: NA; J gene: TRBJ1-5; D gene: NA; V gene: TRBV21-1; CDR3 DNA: TGTGCCAGCAGCAGAAGAGAGGGGGACAGGGGGCGGCGGGAGCCCCAGCATTTT; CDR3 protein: CASSRREGDRGRREPQHF
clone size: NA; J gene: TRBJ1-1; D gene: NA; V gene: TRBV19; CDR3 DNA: TGTGCCAGTAGCCCGGGGCAGGGGCGCAACACTGAAGCTTTCTTT; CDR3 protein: CASSPGQGRNTEAFF
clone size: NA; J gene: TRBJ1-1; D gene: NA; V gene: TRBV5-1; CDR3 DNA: TGCGCCAGCAGCAGCGGACGGGTCGAAAGGGCTTTCTTT; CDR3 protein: CASSSGRVERAFF
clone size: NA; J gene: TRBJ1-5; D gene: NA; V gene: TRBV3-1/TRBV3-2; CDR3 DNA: TGTGCCAGCAGCCAAGAAACAGGGTTGGGTCAGCCCCAGCATTTT; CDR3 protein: CASSQETGLGQPQHF
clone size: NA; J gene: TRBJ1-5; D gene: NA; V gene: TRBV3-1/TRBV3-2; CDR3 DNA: TGTGCCAGCAGCCGAGACACAACGGGTGGTCAGCCCCAGCATTTT; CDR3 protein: CASSRDTTGGQPQHF
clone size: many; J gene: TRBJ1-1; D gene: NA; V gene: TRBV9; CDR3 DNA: TGTGCCAGCAGCGTAGAAGGAGTGAACACTGAAGCTTTCTTT; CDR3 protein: CASSVEGVNTEAFF
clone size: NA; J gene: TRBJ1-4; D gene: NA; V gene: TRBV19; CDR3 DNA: TGTGCCAGTAGTTCCGGGGGGAGGCCTAATGAAAAACTGTTTTTT; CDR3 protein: CASSSGGRPNEKLFF
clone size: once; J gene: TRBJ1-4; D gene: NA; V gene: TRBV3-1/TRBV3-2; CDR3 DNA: TGTGCCAGCAGCCAAGAGAGCCCCGAGCGGAAACTGTTTTTT; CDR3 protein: CASSQESPERKLFF
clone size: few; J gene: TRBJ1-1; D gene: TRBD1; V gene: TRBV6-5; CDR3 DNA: TGTGCCAGCAGCCGAGGGACAGAACTCGAGGAAGCTTTCTTT; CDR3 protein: CASSRGTELEEAFF
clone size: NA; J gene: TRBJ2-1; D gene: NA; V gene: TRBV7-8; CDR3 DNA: TGTGCCAGCAGCTTATGGGCATCCTCCTACAATGAGCAGTTCTTC; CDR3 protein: CASSLWASSYNEQFF
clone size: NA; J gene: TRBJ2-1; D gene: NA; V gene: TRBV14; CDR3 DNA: TGTGCCAGCAGCCAAAGGTGGGGAGGAGGGATAAATGAGCAGTTCTTC; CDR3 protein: CASSQRWGGGINEQFF
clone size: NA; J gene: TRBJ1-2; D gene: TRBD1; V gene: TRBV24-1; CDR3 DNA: TGTGCCACCAGTGATTTCCAGGGGGCGCGGAATGGCTACACCTTC; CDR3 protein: CATSDFQGARNGYTF
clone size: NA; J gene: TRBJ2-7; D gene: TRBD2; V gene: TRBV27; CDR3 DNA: TGTGCCAGCAGTTTCGGGGGGACGACCTACGAGCAGTACTTC; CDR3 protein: CASSFGGTTYEQYF
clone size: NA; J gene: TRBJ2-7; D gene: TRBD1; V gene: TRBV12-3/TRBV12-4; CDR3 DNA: TGTGCCAGCAGTCCACAGGGGGTCAACGAGCAGTACTTC; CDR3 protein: CASSPQGVNEQYF
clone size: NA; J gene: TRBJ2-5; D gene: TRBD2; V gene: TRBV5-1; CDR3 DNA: TGCGCCAGCAGCTTCCTTAGCGGGGGGACAGAGACCCAGTACTTC; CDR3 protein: CASSFLSGGTETQYF
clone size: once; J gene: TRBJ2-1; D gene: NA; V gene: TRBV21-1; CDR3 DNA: TGTGCCAGCAGTTCAGATCGGACTAGCGGGGCCTACAATGAGCAGTTCTTC; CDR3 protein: CASSSDRTSGAYNEQFF
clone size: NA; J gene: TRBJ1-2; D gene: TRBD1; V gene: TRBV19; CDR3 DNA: TGTGCCAGTAACCCGGGACAGGGAAACTATGGCTACACCTTC; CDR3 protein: CASNPGQGNYGYTF
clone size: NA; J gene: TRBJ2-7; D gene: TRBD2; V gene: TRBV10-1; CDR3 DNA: TGCGCCAGCAGTGCGACGGGGGGGTTGAACGAGCAGTACTTC; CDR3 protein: CASSATGGLNEQYF
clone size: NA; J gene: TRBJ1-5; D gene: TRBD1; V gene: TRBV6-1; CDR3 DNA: TGTGCCAGCAGTGGCAGAGCGACAGGGATAAGCAATCAGCCCCAGCATTTT; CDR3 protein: CASSGRATGISNQPQHF
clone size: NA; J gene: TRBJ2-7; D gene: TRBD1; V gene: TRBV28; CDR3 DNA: TGTGCCAGCACAATAAACAGGGGCCACGAGCAGTACTTC; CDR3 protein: CASTINRGHEQYF
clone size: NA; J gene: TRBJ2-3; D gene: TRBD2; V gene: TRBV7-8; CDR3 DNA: TGTGCCAGCAGCTTAGCGCGGACTAGCGGAACAGATACGCAGTATTTT; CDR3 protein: CASSLARTSGTDTQYF
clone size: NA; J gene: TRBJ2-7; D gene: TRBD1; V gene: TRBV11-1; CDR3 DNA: TGTGCCAGCAGCTTATTACAGGGGGCCAACGAGCAGTACTTC; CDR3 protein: CASSLLQGANEQYF
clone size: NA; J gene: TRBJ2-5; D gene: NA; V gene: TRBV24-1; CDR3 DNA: TGTGCCACCAGTGGGACGACAGGAGAGACCCAGTACTTC; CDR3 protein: CATSGTTGETQYF
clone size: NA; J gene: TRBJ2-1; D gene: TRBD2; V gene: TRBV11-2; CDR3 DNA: TGTGCCAGCAGCTCGACTAGCGGGAGGGCCACCCATGAGCAGTTCTTC; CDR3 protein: CASSSTSGRATHEQFF
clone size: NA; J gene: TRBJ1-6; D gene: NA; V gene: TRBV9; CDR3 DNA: TGTGCCAGCAGCGTAGAGAGGGAGATAGATTCACCCCTCCACTTT; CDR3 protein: CASSVEREIDSPLHF
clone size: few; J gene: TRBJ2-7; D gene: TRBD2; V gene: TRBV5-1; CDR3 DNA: TGCGCCAGCAGCTTGGGAGGACTAGCGGGAGGCCGGGAGTACTTC; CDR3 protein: CASSLGGLAGGREYF
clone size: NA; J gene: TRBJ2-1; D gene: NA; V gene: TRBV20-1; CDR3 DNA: TGCAGTGCTAGTAGCATTGAGCAGTTCTTC; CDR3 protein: CSASSIEQFF
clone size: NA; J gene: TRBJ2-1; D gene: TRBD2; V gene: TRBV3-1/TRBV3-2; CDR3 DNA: TGTGCCAGCAGCCAAAGGGGGACTAGCGGGGGTTCGGCTGAGCAGTTCTTC; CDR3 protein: CASSQRGTSGGSAEQFF
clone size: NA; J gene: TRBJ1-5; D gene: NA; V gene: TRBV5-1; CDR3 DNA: TGCGCCAGCAGCTTGGATAGGGGTGGAGGGCAGCCCCAGCATTTT; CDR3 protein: CASSLDRGGGQPQHF
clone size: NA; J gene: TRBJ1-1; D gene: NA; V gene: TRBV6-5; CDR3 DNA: TGTGCCAGCAGTTACACTTCGGGACTCCCAAACACTGAAGCTTTCTTT; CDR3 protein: CASSYTSGLPNTEAFF